This T cell receptor beta chain derives from a study of control samples from healthy donors and cancer patients. The germline V gene encodes CDR1 MNHEY and CDR2 SMNVEV (reference sequence). The CDR3 runs to 15 residues. After removal of 4 bases from V and 4 bases from J, the junction contained 10 bases not matched to a gene. Method: immunoSEQ multiplex PCR; TCRdb's copy keeps in-frame clones and lacks some. The profile shows tens of thousands of clones, 91% of them singletons. Sequenced: blood. This receptor was identified in a man younger than 40 in good health. The rearrangement uses TRBV27 and TRBJ2-7, with 7 bases that match TRBD1. DNA for the CDR3: TGTGCCAGCAGTTGGGCCGGGACAGAGGCGTACGAGCAGTACTTC. Encoded protein: CASSWAGTEAYEQYF.